Each of the 29 T cell receptor beta chains below was sequenced from the same sample in a study of identifying expanded T cells in peripheral blood. Clones were sequenced by immunoSEQ multiplex PCR, and TCRdb holds only the in-frame ones, with some missing. The sample lists fewer than 130,000 clones; roughly 90% were seen once. Sequences were obtained from blood. The receptors were sampled from a person between 18 and 75 years old in good health.

In this sample, this clone turned up once. This rearrangement joins TRBV28 to TRBJ2-3; perhaps TRBD1 as D (7 bases). The CDR3 is made up of 12 amino acids. CDR1 and CDR2 (germline): MDHEN, SYDVKM. V lost 8 bases to trimming and J lost 6 bases, with 12 bases between them. DNA of the CDR3: TGTGCCAGCGGGGCAGGGGGGGATACGCAGTATTTT. It specifies CASGAGGDTQYF.

This clone came up once. Written as DNA, the CDR3 is TGTGCTAGTGGTTTGGGCCAATATAGCACAGATACGCAGTATTTT. As protein: CASGLGQYSTDTQYF. The chain recombines TRBV12-5 with TRBJ2-3; no clear D. The germline V gene has CDR1 LGHNT and CDR2 FRNRAP. This CDR3 comprises 15 residues. Trimming left V 1 base short and J 0 bases short, with 8 bases between.

J is TRBJ2-5 and V is TRBV2, with D uncertain. The CDR3 consists of 10 residues. Germline V gene sequence: CDR1 SNHLY, CDR2 FYNNEI. Trimming took off 7 bases at V and 2 bases at J, with 2 bases between the two ends. This CDR3 is CASKQETQYF. CDR3 DNA sequence: TGTGCCAGCAAACAAGAGACCCAGTACTTC.

The CDR3 is CASSPRAPGTASGNTIYF. CDR3 DNA: TGTGCCAGCTCACCGAGGGCCCCCGGGACAGCCTCTGGAAACACCATATATTTT. The V call is TRBV18, the J call TRBJ1-3, with 7 bases identical to TRBD1. Looked up from germline, CDR1 is KGHSH and CDR2 is LQKENI. The length of the CDR3 is 18 residues. V shed 3 bases, J shed 0 bases, and the junction held 11 bases outside the gene matches.

CDR3 in amino acids: CAGGQGAPNEQFF. Written as DNA, the CDR3 is TGTGCCGGGGGACAGGGCGCGCCCAATGAGCAGTTCTTC. The rearrangement uses TRBV2 and TRBJ2-1; 9 bases are a match to TRBD1. The V gene's germline CDR1 is SNHLY and CDR2 FYNNEI. The trim removed 11 bases at V and 6 bases at J, leaving 8 bases unmatched. The CDR3 is 13 residues long.

J is TRBJ2-3 and V is TRBV11-2; D might be TRBD1 (5 bases). The CDR3 is made up of 15 amino acids. The V gene lost 5 bases and the J gene lost 5 bases, with 17 bases spanning the gap. Germline CDR1 and CDR2: SGHAT and FQNNGV. CDR3 protein: CASSPLWGTGDTQYF. The DNA of the CDR3 is TGTGCCAGCAGCCCCCTGTGGGGTACAGGAGATACGCAGTATTTT. Using reference TRBV11-2 and TRBJ2-3 for the parts outside the CDR3, the full variable domain is EAGVAQSPRYKIIEKRQSVAFWCNPISGHATLYWYQQILGQGPKLLIQFQNNGVVDDSQLPKDRFSAERLKGVDSTLKIQPAKLEDSAVYLCASSPLWGTGDTQYFGPGTRLTVL.

The chain employs TRBV11-2 and TRBJ2-1, with 10 bases matching TRBD2. J lost 8 bases, V lost 4 bases, and 11 bases had no gene match. The CDR3 consists of 16 residues. Germline CDR1 reads SGHAT; CDR2 reads FQNNGV. CDR3 in DNA: TGTGCCAGCAGCTCCCCGGGGGAGCGGGGGGGCCATGAGCAGTTCTTC. Its protein is CASSSPGERGGHEQFF.

V usage is TRBV6-6 and J usage is TRBJ2-1; 13 positions agree with TRBD2. V shed 7 bases, J shed 3 bases, and the junction held 6 bases outside the gene matches. The CDR3 runs 16 residues. In germline, CDR1 is MNHNY, CDR2 SVGAGI (reference sequence). The CDR3 protein is CASTGLAGVLYNEQFF. CDR3 DNA: TGTGCCAGCACCGGACTAGCGGGGGTACTCTACAATGAGCAGTTCTTC.

This clone was detected once. As DNA, the CDR3 is TGTGCCAGCAGCTCCCAGTCAGGGGCAGAATACGAGCAGTACTTC. The encoded protein is CASSSQSGAEYEQYF. The chain joins TRBV7-2 to TRBJ2-7, with D perhaps TRBD1 (6 bases). CDR1 SGHTA and CDR2 FQGNSA come from the germline V gene. The CDR3 covers 15 residues. V was trimmed by 4 bases and J by 4 bases, leaving 17 bases between them.

V usage is TRBV2 and J usage is TRBJ1-6; D ambiguous. This CDR3 is 15 amino acids long. V was cut by 0 bases and J by 10 bases, with 13 bases left in between. CDR1 and CDR2 from the germline V gene are SNHLY and FYNNEI. For the CDR3, the DNA is TGTGCCAGCAGTGAAGCACTCCTCGAGCTGTCACCCCTCCACTTT. This encodes CASSEALLELSPLHF.

The chain joins TRBV13 to TRBJ2-3, with D uncertain. Germline values: CDR1 PRHDT, CDR2 FYEKMQ (reference sequence). Between the trimmed V and J ends, which lost 4 bases and 0 bases, there was a span of 14 bases. The CDR3 has 16 residues. The CDR3 DNA reads TGTGCCAGCAGCTACAATTGGCCTGCGAGCACAGATACGCAGTATTTT. Its protein product is CASSYNWPASTDTQYF.

The V and J genes are TRBV7-2 and TRBJ1-6, with D possibly being TRBD1 (5 bases). This CDR3 region has 14 residues. V was cut by 5 bases and J by 9 bases, with 14 bases left in between. Germline V gene sequence: CDR1 SGHTA, CDR2 FQGNSA. CDR3 loop: CASSRGTVRSPLHF. The CDR3 DNA sequence: TGTGCCAGCAGCCGCGGGACGGTGCGTTCACCCCTCCACTTT.

The chain is built from TRBV6-4 and TRBJ2-7; D unclear. V dropped 6 bases and J dropped 5 bases, with 14 bases sitting between them. CDR3 length: 13 amino acids. Germline V gives CDR1 MRHNA, CDR2 SNTAGT. In nucleotides, the CDR3 is TGTGCCAGCAGCTTAGATTCAAGAAACGAGCAGTACTTC. Protein sequence: CASSLDSRNEQYF.

This chain links TRBV5-4 with TRBJ2-7; weak D call: TRBD2 (5 bases). V gave up 5 bases and J gave up 3 bases, with 18 bases separating them. The CDR3 contains 15 residues. Germline loops: CDR1 SGHNT, CDR2 YYREEE (reference sequence). DNA of the CDR3: TGTGCCAGCAGTCCGGGGAGCGGAGGTCTCTACGAGCAGTACTTC. Its protein product is CASSPGSGGLYEQYF.

This chain joins TRBV7-2 and TRBJ2-1; no reliable D call. CDR1 and CDR2 (germline): SGHTA, FQGNSA. V was pared by 6 bases and J by 5 bases, with 17 bases between. The CDR3 runs 15 residues. In DNA, the CDR3 is TGTGCCAGCAGTCTTGACGGTCTGGGAAACAATGAGCAGTTCTTC. It translates to CASSLDGLGNNEQFF.

This chain uses TRBV4-2 with TRBJ2-3, with D perhaps matching TRBD1 or TRBD2 (7 bases each). CDR3 length equals 17 residues. V was pared by 2 bases and J by 0 bases, with 15 bases between. CDR1 LGHNA and CDR2 YNFKEQ come from the germline V gene. CDR3 DNA: TGTGCCAGCAGCCAATCAGGGGGGGGGCTAAGCACAGATACGCAGTATTTT. It is translated as CASSQSGGGLSTDTQYF.

The chain is built from TRBV13 and TRBJ2-7; tentative D call: TRBD2 (5 bases). CDR3 length: 13 amino acids. The germline gives CDR1 PRHDT, CDR2 FYEKMQ (reference sequence). Trimming took 8 bases from V and 4 from J, leaving 15 bases between them. This chain's CDR3 is CASSGMTIYEQYF. The CDR3 DNA reads TGTGCCAGCTCCGGGATGACGATTTACGAGCAGTACTTC.

V usage is TRBV2 and J usage is TRBJ2-3; the D gene is possibly TRBD1 (6 bases). V gave up 1 base and J gave up 8 bases, with 13 bases separating them. The CDR3 runs to 14 residues. Per the germline V gene, CDR1 is SNHLY and CDR2 is FYNNEI. The CDR3 spells CASSEGTALGTQYF. The CDR3 nucleotides are TGTGCCAGCAGTGAAGGGACAGCCCTAGGTACGCAGTATTTT.

This chain links TRBV7-9 with TRBJ1-2; TRBD1 might be the D (5 bases). This CDR3 is built from 14 residues. The ends were cut back, 7 bases at V and 3 bases at J, with 15 bases in the middle. Germline assignment: CDR1 SEHNR and CDR2 FQNEAQ (reference sequence). CDR3: CASTPYYRYYGYTF. The CDR3 DNA reads as TGTGCCAGCACCCCTTACTACAGGTACTATGGCTACACCTTC.

The chain is built from TRBV7-2 and TRBJ1-4; D perhaps matches TRBD1 (5 bases). V lost 4 bases, J lost 7 bases, and 13 bases lay in between. CDR1 and CDR2 from the germline V gene are SGHTA and FQGNSA. The CDR3 is made up of 14 amino acids. CDR3 nucleotides: TGTGCCAGCAGCTCCCCGGACACGGGTGAAAAACTGTTTTTT. Translated, it gives CASSSPDTGEKLFF.

This CDR3 is CASSRSGPTDTQYF. The CDR3 coding sequence is TGTGCCAGCAGCCGTTCGGGGCCGACGGATACGCAGTATTTT. The chain links TRBV6-1 to TRBJ2-3; D is tentatively TRBD1 or TRBD2 (5 bases each). This CDR3 is built from 14 residues. CDR1 is MNHNS and CDR2 is SASEGT in the germline V gene. V was clipped by 6 bases and J by 6 bases, with 16 bases between them.

The rearrangement uses TRBV7-2 and TRBJ1-5; perhaps TRBD1 as D (5 bases). The CDR3 is 13 amino acids. Germline V gene lookup returns CDR1 SGHTA and CDR2 FQGNSA. The V end lost 1 base, the J end lost 4 bases, and 5 bases lay between the germline ends. CDR3 coding DNA: TGTGCCAGCAGCTTAGGACAGAATCAGCCCCAGCATTTT. It codes for CASSLGQNQPQHF.

The rearrangement joins TRBV6-5 to TRBJ1-5; 7 nucleotides match TRBD1. The germline V gene encodes CDR1 MNHEY and CDR2 SVGAGI. CDR3 length: 14 residues. V was pared by 0 bases and J by 6 bases, with 2 bases of the junction left unmatched. The DNA for the CDR3 is TGTGCCAGCAGTTACTCGACAGGGAGTCAGCCCCAGCATTTT. Protein product: CASSYSTGSQPQHF.

V usage is TRBV19 and J usage is TRBJ2-1; the D gene is possibly TRBD2 (6 bases). V lost 7 bases to trimming and J lost 4 bases, with 17 bases between them. CDR1 and CDR2 from the germline V gene are LNHDA and SQIVND (reference sequence). The CDR3 totals 15 residues. The CDR3 DNA is TGTGCCAGTACCCGGGACTTTCTCAGATACAATGAGCAGTTCTTC. Encoded protein: CASTRDFLRYNEQFF.

This rearrangement joins TRBV30 to TRBJ1-1; D unresolved. CDR1 and CDR2 from the germline V gene are GTSNPN and SVGIG (reference sequence). The CDR3 is made up of 14 amino acids. Trimming left V 4 bases short and J 1 base short, with 13 bases between. CDR3 sequence (DNA): TGTGCCTGGACGCCCTTGCCCAGGAACACTGAAGCTTTCTTT. Its translation: CAWTPLPRNTEAFF.

The gene calls are TRBV13 and TRBJ2-3; 10 bases agree with TRBD2. The CDR3 consists of 18 residues. The J segment lost 6 bases and the V segment lost 5 bases, leaving 17 bases of the junction unmatched. From germline, CDR1 is PRHDT and CDR2 FYEKMQ (reference sequence). As DNA, the CDR3 is TGTGCCAGCAGCCGCTCGAGAGCGGGGGGGACAAAGGGGGATACGCAGTATTTT. This sequence encodes CASSRSRAGGTKGDTQYF.

The gene calls are TRBV6-1 and TRBJ1-6; D not certain. The CDR3 contains 17 residues. V lost 2 bases and J 11 bases, leaving 22 bases between the germline ends. The germline gives CDR1 MNHNS, CDR2 SASEGT. CDR3 coding DNA: TGTGCCAGCAGTGAACGTTTCCGCGTCGCTTCTTCGGCACCCCTCCACTTT. Its translation: CASSERFRVASSAPLHF.

V gene TRBV18 combines with J gene TRBJ2-5; D is uncertain. The V end was cut by 5 bases, the J end by 2 bases, with 6 bases between. Germline-derived CDR1 and CDR2 are KGHSH and LQKENI. The CDR3 is 12 residues long. This CDR3 is CASSTLQETQYF. The CDR3 DNA is TGTGCCAGCTCAACCCTACAAGAGACCCAGTACTTC.

This chain uses TRBV4-3 with TRBJ1-2, with D possibly matching TRBD1 (5 bases). Germline lookup yields CDR1 LGHNA and CDR2 YSLEER. V lost 2 bases and J lost 5, with 15 bases in between. The CDR3 has 15 amino acids. The CDR3 DNA reads TGCGCCAGCAGCCAACCGGGACCTGGAGGGTATGGCTACACCTTC. Translating it yields CASSQPGPGGYGYTF.